The source of this TCR beta chain is a study of blood T cell repertoires in COVID-19. In the study overall: The United States, Italy and Spain were the sources of the acute and convalescent COVID-19 samples. Sources were T cells, B-cell-depleted T cells, or PBMCs; the material itself was cDNA or gDNA.

In the authors' methods: Estimation of nucleated cell counts was performed using reference gene primer amplification. Method: immunoSEQ multiplex PCR; TCRdb's copy keeps in-frame clones and lacks some. V, J and clone size are taken as reported in that table, and D and trimming were inferred from the DNA itself. The sample records about 280,000 clones, approximately 83% being singletons. Between the trimmed V and J ends, which lost 8 bases and 0 bases, there was a span of 13 bases. In germline, CDR1 is LNHDA, CDR2 SQIVND (reference sequence). The length of the CDR3 is 14 residues. This sequence originates from a woman in her 30s who had recovered from COVID-19. V usage is TRBV19 and J usage is TRBJ1-1; D is possibly TRBD1 (5 bases). Sample: peripheral blood. CDR3 sequence (DNA): TGTGCCAGTGACCCAGGGATAATGAACACTGAAGCTTTCTTT. Encoded protein: CASDPGIMNTEAFF.